This TCR beta chain was observed in a study of blood T cell repertoires in COVID-19 (dated by TCRdb to 2020 to 2021). Turning to the overall study: The collaborator samples originated in the United States, Italy and Spain and spanned the acute and convalescent phases of COVID-19. The prospective study material was composed of cDNA or gDNA derived from T cells, B-cell-depleted T cells, or PBMCs. Deeply sampled blood TCRbeta repertoires from subjects exposed to, actively infected with, or recovered from COVID-19 were included in the dataset. The repertoires were released in a freely available public database intended as a resource for research on the immune response to SARS-CoV-2. Samples came from the ongoing ImmuneRACE study (first 160 participants) plus 1,254 subjects from 6 global collaborators. Sample metadata almost always included a de-identified subject ID, COVID-19 status, age in years and sex. Where HLA class I and class II types were available, the types were taken from metadata supplied by the sample provider, not from assay-based typing. What the authors observed across the whole study: The quantity of clinical and demographic metadata differed by source and by participant and was supplied without curation.

The junction shows trimming of 0 bases on V and 8 bases on J, and the gene matches do not reach 5 bases of it. The CDR3 spans 14 residues, from the cysteine through the phenylalanine. The only DNA kept is the CDR3, 42 bases in frame from the first base. In the germline V gene (reference sequence), CDR1 corresponds to SGHNT and CDR2 to YYREEE. Each collaborating institution followed its own protocols to collect whole blood in K2EDTA tubes. For TCRbeta analysis, collaborators shipped samples in one of three forms: frozen whole blood, isolated PBMCs, or DNA extracted from either of those sample types. TCRbeta CDR3 regions were amplified from genomic DNA using the immunoSEQ Assay, a bias-controlled multiplex PCR. The authors processed their data as follows. Nucleated cell counts per sample were estimated from amplification of reference gene primers within the assay. To quantify the absolute abundance of each unique TCRbeta CDR3 rearrangement, sequence reads were collapsed and filtered. Productive Simpson clonality was computed per sample as the square root of Simpson's diversity index over productive rearrangements. Sourced from immuneACCESS, this table was stored by TCRdb with only in-frame sequences that have V and J called. A share of the clones is absent; for the studies checked, an unresolved V gene accounts for under half, and the remainder has no known explanation. The V and J calls and clone size come from that table; D and trimming were worked out from the DNA. The sample table records about 200,000 clones; about 88% of these occur just once. Roughly 2% of the sample is in the top ten clones.

A word on this clone: Its antigen is unknown. No much larger clonotype is one base removed from it; base qualities were not supplied.

This receptor chain uses TRBV5-4 and TRBJ2-1, with 7 junctional bases fitting TRBD1. Sequenced: peripheral blood. The receptor's source is a man in his forties with active or convalescent COVID-19. The base sequence is TGTGCCAGCAGCTTGGGACAGGGCACTTATGAGCAGTTCTTC. This codes for CASSLGQGTYEQFF.